Presented here are 27 T cell receptor beta chains from one specimen sequenced in a study of shared clonotypes between healthy human individuals. Measured with immunoSEQ multiplex PCR; TCRdb has only the in-frame clones, and not every one. The data hold about 490,000 clones, with approximately 78% observed a single time. The sequenced sample was PBMCs. The receptors derive from a woman between 40 and 55 years old in good health. Some clones in this sample may be carry-over from other donors' samples.

CDR3: CASSLGGENQPQHF. As DNA, the CDR3 is TGTGCCAGCAGTCTCGGGGGGGAAAATCAGCCCCAGCATTTT. The chain employs TRBV28 and TRBJ1-5; possibly TRBD1 for D (5 bases). V was pared by 5 bases and J by 4 bases, with 12 bases between. The CDR3 runs 14 residues. Germline CDR1 MDHEN, CDR2 SYDVKM.

V gene TRBV7-3 combines with J gene TRBJ2-1, with D possibly matching TRBD2 (6 bases). V was shortened by 6 bases and J by 4 bases, with 16 bases between the two germline ends. There are 15 residues in the CDR3. Germline loops: CDR1 SGHTA, CDR2 FQGTGA. The CDR3 DNA reads TGTGCCAGCAGTACTTCTACGGGAGTTTACAATGAGCAGTTCTTC. This gives the protein CASSTSTGVYNEQFF. The variable domain in full, completed from reference TRBV7-3 and TRBJ2-1, reads GAGVSQTPSNKVTEKGKYVELRCDPISGHTALYWYRQSLGQGPEFLIYFQGTGAADDSGLPNDRFFAVRPEGSVSTLKIQRTERGDSAVYLCASSTSTGVYNEQFFGPGTRLTVL.

The rearrangement links TRBV11-2 to TRBJ2-5; the match to TRBD1 covers 7 bases. The end of the DNA is better explained by TRBJ2-7, so the J call may be wrong. The germline gives CDR1 SGHAT, CDR2 FQNNGV. There are 15 residues in the CDR3. DNA of the CDR3: TGTGCCAGCAGCTTAGAATCGACAGGGTACTACGAGCAGTACTTC. As protein: CASSLESTGYYEQYF.

The chain recombines TRBV19 with TRBJ1-4, with D unclear. Trimming took 7 bases from V and 8 from J, leaving 17 bases between them. The germline V gene encodes CDR1 LNHDA and CDR2 SQIVND (reference sequence). This CDR3 comprises 14 residues. The CDR3 DNA follows: TGTGCCAGTACCCAAGACGCCCCTCACGAAAAACTGTTTTTT. Translation gives CASTQDAPHEKLFF. Drawing the rest from reference TRBV19 and TRBJ1-4, the complete variable domain is DGGITQSPKYLFRKEGQNVTLSCEQNLNHDAMYWYRQDPGQGLRLIYYSQIVNDFQKGDIAEGYSVSREKKESFPLTVTSAQKNPTAFYLCASTQDAPHEKLFFGSGTQLSVL.

This CDR3 is CASSQDYHLPTGEQYF. The CDR3 bases are TGCGCCAGCAGCCAAGATTATCACCTACCAACGGGCGAGCAGTACTTC. This rearrangement joins TRBV4-1 to TRBJ2-7; D remains ambiguous. V was cut by 0 bases and J by 6 bases, with 18 bases left in between. This CDR3 contains 16 residues. Germline V gives CDR1 MGHRA, CDR2 YSYEKL.

The chain joins TRBV27 to TRBJ2-7, with 13 bases lining up with TRBD2. V lost 2 bases, J lost 3 bases, and 10 bases stayed unmatched. The CDR3 runs 18 residues. Germline V lookup: CDR1 MNHEY, CDR2 SMNVEV (reference sequence). CDR3 bases: TGTGCCAGCAGTTTAGGGTTTAGGACTAGCGGGAGTCTCTACGAGCAGTACTTC. It specifies CASSLGFRTSGSLYEQYF.

This sequence joins TRBV7-2 and TRBJ2-5; D is unclear. CDR1 is SGHTA and CDR2 is FQGNSA in the germline V gene. The V end was cut by 5 bases, the J end by 5 bases, with 12 bases between. The CDR3 sequence is 13 residues long. The CDR3 region is CASSPRISETQYF. The CDR3 DNA is TGTGCCAGCAGCCCCCGTATTTCGGAGACCCAGTACTTC.

This clone was seen a handful of times. V usage is TRBV11-2 and J usage is TRBJ2-7; maybe TRBD2 (6 bases). V was clipped by 1 base and J by 4 bases, with 17 bases between them. Germline CDR1 reads SGHAT; CDR2 reads FQNNGV. This CDR3 spans 16 amino acids. CDR3 protein: CASSLGRGISRYEQYF. The CDR3 DNA follows: TGTGCCAGCAGCTTAGGGAGGGGAATATCCCGGTACGAGCAGTACTTC.

The table lists this clone with many counts. The V gene is TRBV7-2, the J gene TRBJ2-3; tentative D call: TRBD1 (6 bases). In germline, CDR1 is SGHTA, CDR2 FQGNSA. This CDR3 region has 13 residues. V shed 3 bases and J shed 6 bases, with 10 bases lying between them. The CDR3 loop is CASSFAQGDTQYF. In DNA, the CDR3 is TGTGCCAGCAGCTTTGCTCAGGGGGATACGCAGTATTTT.

The chain links TRBV10-3 to TRBJ2-5; the D is unclear. The J call is in doubt because the DNA end fits TRBJ2-7 better. Germline V gene data show CDR1 as ENHRY and CDR2 as SYGVKD. This CDR3 has 12 residues. As DNA, the CDR3 is TGTGCCATCAGTGGAACCTCCTACGAGCAGTACTTC. Amino acid sequence: CAISGTSYEQYF.

This chain links TRBV21-1 with TRBJ2-1; the listed D gene, TRBD1, was not tested against the DNA. TRBV21-1 is annotated as a pseudogene. The CDR3 covers 14 residues. The CDR3 loop reads CASRSGDQNNEQFF. For the CDR3, the DNA is TGTGCCAGCAGGTCAGGGGATCAGAACAATGAGCAGTTCTTC.

This clone has a single count. The chain links TRBV6-1 to TRBJ2-1, with a possible D match to TRBD1 (6 bases). This CDR3 contains 15 residues. Trimming stripped 6 bases from V and 6 bases from J, with 18 bases between. Per germline, CDR1 MNHNS and CDR2 SASEGT. The DNA of the CDR3 is TGTGCCAGCAGGGCCTCCGGGACACCAAGCAATGAGCAGTTCTTC. Amino acids: CASRASGTPSNEQFF.

The CDR3 region is CASSITPPGLAGVADTQYF. The DNA of the CDR3 is TGTGCCAGCAGCATAACTCCCCCGGGACTAGCGGGAGTCGCAGATACGCAGTATTTT. This chain uses TRBV5-5 with TRBJ2-3, with 14 bases identical to TRBD2. Germline trimming cut 4 bases from V and 4 bases from J; bases unmatched to any gene: 14. Per the germline V gene, CDR1 is SGHKS and CDR2 is YYEKEE (reference sequence). The CDR3 has 19 residues.

The chain employs TRBV6-1 and TRBJ1-3, with 7 nucleotides matching TRBD1. The CDR3 is made up of 15 amino acids. Losses at the gene ends were 8 bases for V and 0 bases for J; bases not matched to a gene: 7. Looked up from germline, CDR1 is MNHNS and CDR2 is SASEGT. CDR3 amino acids: CASGKGDSSGNTIYF. CDR3 nucleotide sequence: TGTGCCAGCGGAAAGGGGGACAGCTCTGGAAACACCATATATTTT.

The V and J genes are TRBV27 and TRBJ1-2, with D possibly TRBD1 on 5 matching bases. There are 13 residues in the CDR3. V lost 5 bases and J 8 bases, leaving 15 bases between the germline ends. The germline V gene has CDR1 MNHEY and CDR2 SMNVEV (reference sequence). The CDR3 DNA follows: TGTGCCAGCAGTACCGATTCAGGGTACGGCTACACCTTC. This encodes CASSTDSGYGYTF.

Here the CDR3 reads CASSTTGAQETQYF. The CDR3 DNA sequence: TGTGCCAGTAGTACCACAGGGGCACAAGAGACCCAGTACTTC. The genes are TRBV19 and TRBJ2-5, with TRBD1 matching over 7 bases. With V trimmed by 4 bases and J by 2 bases, 4 bases remained unmatched. This CDR3 region has 14 residues. CDR1 is LNHDA, CDR2 SQIVND, per germline (reference sequence).

J is TRBJ2-5 and V is TRBV29-1, with 11 nucleotides matching TRBD2. The CDR3 consists of 14 residues. CDR1 SQVTM and CDR2 ANQGSEA come from the germline V gene. Trimming cost V 5 bases and J 4 bases; bases outside gene matches: 6. The chain's CDR3 is CSVTIAGGVETQYF. The CDR3 nucleotides read TGCAGCGTTACAATAGCGGGAGGGGTAGAGACCCAGTACTTC.

This sequence joins TRBV5-1 and TRBJ2-5; a weak D match, TRBD1 (6 bases). This CDR3 has 14 amino acids. Trimming cost V 2 bases and J 1 base, with 9 bases left between them. The V gene's germline CDR1 is SGHRS and CDR2 YFSETQ. The DNA for the CDR3 is TGCGCCAGCAGCTTAGGGACACGCCAAGAGACCCAGTACTTC. Translating it yields CASSLGTRQETQYF.

This sequence joins TRBV5-4 and TRBJ2-2, with 7 bases fitting TRBD2. CDR1 SGHNT and CDR2 YYREEE come from the germline V gene (reference sequence). CDR3 length equals 16 residues. With V trimmed by 0 bases and J by 5 bases, 7 bases remained unmatched. The CDR3: CASSLGAGVVTGELFF. CDR3 DNA: TGTGCCAGCAGCTTGGGGGCGGGAGTGGTGACCGGGGAGCTGTTTTTT.

The chain carries TRBV18 and TRBJ2-2; 9 positions match TRBD2. Losses at the gene ends were 5 bases for V and 6 bases for J; bases not matched to a gene: 7. The CDR3 runs 15 residues. CDR1 and CDR2 (germline): KGHSH, LQKENI. The CDR3 DNA follows: TGTGCCAGCTCAGGTTCGGGACTAGCTCCCGGGGAGCTGTTTTTT. Amino acid sequence: CASSGSGLAPGELFF.

This clone was seen once. The J gene is TRBJ2-6, the V gene TRBV6-1; 12 bases agree with TRBD2. The J segment lost 3 bases and the V segment lost 8 bases, leaving 2 bases of the junction unmatched. The CDR3 length is 15 residues. Germline values: CDR1 MNHNS, CDR2 SASEGT. CDR3 nucleotide sequence: TGTGCCAGCGGACTAGCGGGACTTGGGGCCAACGTCCTGACTTTC. This sequence encodes CASGLAGLGANVLTF.

The genes are TRBV11-3 and TRBJ1-1, with a possible D match to TRBD1 (6 bases). Germline V lookup: CDR1 SGHNT, CDR2 YENEEA. This CDR3 has 13 amino acids. V was pared by 5 bases and J by 7 bases, with 14 bases between. Here the CDR3 DNA reads TGTGCCAGCAGCGCCAAACAGGGCGGTGAAGCTTTCTTT. Translating it yields CASSAKQGGEAFF. Looking up the rest from reference TRBV11-3 and TRBJ1-1 gives the full variable domain: EAGVVQSPRYKIIEKKQPVAFWCNPISGHNTLYWYLQNLGQGPELLIRYENEEAVDDSQLPKDRFSAERLKGVDSTLKIQPAELGDSAVYLCASSAKQGGEAFFGQGTRLTVV.

This chain links TRBV18 with TRBJ2-7; 12 positions match TRBD1. Germline CDR1 reads KGHSH; CDR2 reads LQKENI. The CDR3 is 14 amino acids. With 3 bases clipped from V and 6 bases from J, the junction kept 3 bases outside the gene matches. CDR3 DNA sequence: TGTGCCAGCTCACCTAGGGACAGGGGGCCCGAGCAGTACTTC. Protein product: CASSPRDRGPEQYF.

This clone was recorded only once. V and J are TRBV6-5 and TRBJ2-2; no firm D call. Germline CDR1 reads MNHEY; CDR2 reads SVGAGI. This CDR3 is 13 amino acids long. Trimming shortened V by 0 bases and J by 8 bases, and 7 bases separated the two germline ends. In nucleotides, the CDR3 is TGTGCCAGCAGTTACTCGCTCAAGGGGGAGCTGTTTTTT. This translates into CASSYSLKGELFF.

CDR3 sequence (DNA): TGTGCCAGCAGCTTCGCACAGGGGCTCTCCTACGAGCAGTACTTC. It yields the protein CASSFAQGLSYEQYF. The J gene is TRBJ2-7, the V gene TRBV5-6; 7 positions agree with TRBD1. V dropped 2 bases and J dropped 0; count of bases not matched to a gene: 5. Germline CDR1 reads SGHDT; CDR2 reads YYEEEE. CDR3 length: 15 amino acids.

The V call is TRBV9, the J call TRBJ2-5, with D maybe TRBD2 (6 bases). V was clipped by 0 bases and J by 5 bases, with 14 bases between them. CDR3 length equals 15 residues. Germline CDR1 is SGDLS and CDR2 is YYNGEE. CDR3 coding DNA: TGTGCCAGCAGCGTAGCTGGGGGGAGTTTTGAGACCCAGTACTTC. This gives the protein CASSVAGGSFETQYF.

This clone was picked up many times. CDR3 DNA sequence: TGTGCCAGCAGTTTTAGCGGGAGGGGCAGATATACGCAGTATTTT. Amino acids: CASSFSGRGRYTQYF. V and J are TRBV6-5 and TRBJ2-3; 11 positions match TRBD2. Germline CDR1 reads MNHEY; CDR2 reads SVGAGI. The CDR3 runs to 15 residues. J lost 7 bases, V lost 4 bases, and 7 bases had no gene match.